Reported below is one T cell receptor (beta chain). Its antigen is unknown. Nothing much larger sits one base from this clone, and base qualities are not available. This entry belongs to a study of blood T cell repertoires in COVID-19 (dated by TCRdb to about 2020). General notes on the study: Samples covering the acute and convalescent phases of COVID-19 were provided by collaborators in the United States, Italy and Spain. HLA class I and class II types, where available, came from metadata supplied by the sample provider rather than from assay-based typing. The samples were drawn from the first 160 participants of the ongoing ImmuneRACE study and from 1,254 subjects provided by 6 global collaborators. The material from the prospective study consisted of cDNA or gDNA derived from T cells, B-cell-depleted T cells, or PBMCs. A de-identified subject ID, COVID-19 status, age in years and sex were almost always included in the sample metadata. Deeply sampled blood TCRbeta repertoires from subjects exposed to, actively infected with, or recovered from COVID-19 were included in the dataset. The repertoires were made available in a free public database intended to serve as a resource for research on the immune response to SARS-CoV-2.

Here is what the overall study found, with its caveats: The quantity of clinical and demographic metadata differed by source and by participant and was supplied without curation.

Collaborating institutions collected whole blood in K2EDTA tubes following their own protocols. For TCRbeta analysis, collaborators shipped samples in one of three forms: frozen whole blood, isolated PBMCs, or DNA extracted from either of those sample types. TCRbeta CDR3 regions were amplified from genomic DNA using the immunoSEQ Assay, a bias-controlled multiplex PCR. In the source study's methods: The number of nucleated cells in each sample was estimated by amplification of reference gene primers within the assay. To quantify the absolute abundance of each unique TCRbeta CDR3 rearrangement, sequence reads were collapsed and filtered. For each sample, productive Simpson clonality was calculated as the square root of Simpson's diversity index over productive rearrangements. TCRdb stores this immuneACCESS table with in-frame sequences only. Part of the clones is absent; in the studies checked, under half of the shortfall reflects unresolved V genes, and no reason is known for the rest. V, J and clone size are those of that table, while D and trimming were read from the DNA. The sample includes under 90,000 clones, with about 70% observed a single time. Jointly, the top ten make up over 5.5% of the sample.

The CDR3 covers 13 residues, taking in both the cysteine and the phenylalanine. Only the CDR3 part of the read is kept: 39 bases, read in frame from the first base. The sequence links TRBV21-1 to TRBJ1-6. TRBV21-1 is an annotated pseudogene. This clonotype originated in a man aged 45-60 years with active or convalescent COVID-19. Input material: peripheral blood. The DNA is as follows: TGTGCCAGCAGCAAAACGAGTAATTCACCCCTCCACTTT. The encoded protein is CASSKTSNSPLHF.